Below are 21 T cell receptor beta chains sequenced from a single sample in a study of shared clonotypes between healthy human individuals. Clones were sequenced by immunoSEQ multiplex PCR, and TCRdb holds only the in-frame ones, with some missing. This sample yields some 1.1 million clones, of which about 80% are seen a single time; approximately 0.9% belongs to the top ten. Material: memory CD4+ T cells from PBMCs. The subset here: CD45RA-negative fraction. The source is a man aged 18 to 35 in good health. Some clones in this sample may be carry-over from other donors' samples.

This chain uses TRBV12-5 with TRBJ1-2, with 12 bases matching TRBD1. The V segment lost 8 bases and the J segment 6 bases; nucleotides outside the gene matches: 10. The CDR3 sequence is 15 residues long. The germline gives CDR1 LGHNT, CDR2 FRNRAP. In DNA, the CDR3 is TGTGCTAGTTCCTCGGGACAGGGGGCGGGGGATGGCTACACCTTC. Protein sequence: CASSSGQGAGDGYTF.

Note on this clone: This CDR3 is also generated by other DNA sequences in the sample. The genes are TRBV5-1 and TRBJ2-7; D unclear. V was trimmed by 4 bases and J by 3 bases, leaving 8 bases between them. The CDR3 has 12 residues. Germline V gene sequence: CDR1 SGHRS, CDR2 YFSETQ. Here the CDR3 reads CASSASSYEQYF. The CDR3 DNA reads TGCGCCAGCAGCGCATCCAGCTACGAGCAGTACTTC.

In regard to this clone: The same CDR3 also results from other DNA sequences found in this sample. The chain recombines TRBV19 with TRBJ2-7, with 7 nucleotides matching TRBD1. In germline, CDR1 is LNHDA, CDR2 SQIVND (reference sequence). Losses at the gene ends were 5 bases for V and 2 bases for J; bases not matched to a gene: 6. This CDR3 spans 14 amino acids. CDR3 sequence reads: CASSPRTGPYEQYF. CDR3 DNA: TGTGCCAGTAGTCCGCGGACAGGCCCCTACGAGCAGTACTTC.

The V and J genes are TRBV7-2 and TRBJ2-1; TRBD2 aligns across 12 bases. The V gene's germline CDR1 is SGHTA and CDR2 FQGNSA. J lost 6 bases, V lost 2 bases, and 5 bases had no gene match. The CDR3 is 16 residues long. The CDR3 here is CASSLLAGGPGNEQFF. Written as DNA, the CDR3 is TGTGCCAGCAGCTTACTAGCGGGAGGGCCGGGCAATGAGCAGTTCTTC.

The genes are TRBV11-1 and TRBJ1-1, with D uncertain. V was cut by 1 base and J by 1 base, with 10 bases left in between. CDR3 size: 15 residues. Germline CDR1 SGHAT, CDR2 FQDESV (reference sequence). The CDR3, as DNA: TGTGCCAGCAGCTTAGGGGCGGATAGGAACACTGAAGCTTTCTTT. The encoded protein is CASSLGADRNTEAFF.

This clone was observed at least ten times. The chain uses TRBV11-3 and TRBJ2-5, with unresolved D. The CDR3 runs 13 residues. Germline lookup yields CDR1 SGHNT and CDR2 YENEEA. Trimming left V 0 bases short and J 2 bases short, with 4 bases between. Written as DNA, the CDR3 is TGTGCCAGCAGCTTAGACCTACAAGAGACCCAGTACTTC. It yields the protein CASSLDLQETQYF.

Written as DNA, the CDR3 is TGCGCCAGCAGCGTCGGGACTCCCCGGGGAGAGACCCAGTACTTC. Protein sequence: CASSVGTPRGETQYF. The chain is built from TRBV5-1 and TRBJ2-5; tentative D call: TRBD2 (6 bases). V lost 4 bases, J lost 4 bases, and 17 bases lay in between. The germline gives CDR1 SGHRS, CDR2 YFSETQ. This CDR3 spans 15 amino acids.

The chain employs TRBV27 and TRBJ2-2; possible D gene TRBD1, 6 bases. Germline V lookup: CDR1 MNHEY, CDR2 SMNVEV (reference sequence). V shed 2 bases and J shed 4 bases, with 11 bases lying between them. This CDR3 region has 15 residues. As DNA, the CDR3 is TGTGCCAGCAGTTTACCCCGGGACATCACCGGGGAGCTGTTTTTT. Protein: CASSLPRDITGELFF.

This sequence joins TRBV7-8 and TRBJ2-1, with 7 bases identical to TRBD2. Germline CDR1 reads SGHVS; CDR2 reads FQNEAQ. J gave up 5 bases and V 3 bases, and 7 bases lay outside the gene matches. This CDR3 contains 15 residues. CDR3 protein: CASSFRGSLDNEQFF. The CDR3 DNA reads as TGTGCCAGCAGCTTCCGCGGGAGTCTCGACAATGAGCAGTTCTTC.

The chain couples TRBV15 to TRBJ1-5; D might be TRBD1 (6 bases). Germline loops: CDR1 LNHNV, CDR2 YYDKDF (reference sequence). The CDR3 runs to 14 residues. V dropped 4 bases and J dropped 4 bases, with 11 bases sitting between them. The CDR3 loop is CATSKRQDNQPQHF. In DNA, the CDR3 is TGTGCCACCAGCAAGAGACAGGATAATCAGCCCCAGCATTTT.

This clone was seen once. The rearrangement uses TRBV7-8 and TRBJ1-2; possibly TRBD1 for D (6 bases). The CDR3 spans 13 residues. Trimming removed 6 bases at V and 4 bases at J, with 12 bases between. Germline V gene lookup returns CDR1 SGHVS and CDR2 FQNEAQ. CDR3 DNA: TGTGCCAGCAGTCCTGGACAGTCCTATGGCTACACCTTC. Protein: CASSPGQSYGYTF.

The genes are TRBV7-9 and TRBJ2-1, with TRBD2 matching 14 bases. The germline V gene encodes CDR1 SEHNR and CDR2 FQNEAQ (reference sequence). The CDR3 has 14 amino acids. The V and J ends lost 5 bases and 11 bases, in that order; junction bases with no gene match: 5. CDR3 amino acids: CASSPGLAGEKQFF. The CDR3 nucleotides read TGTGCCAGCAGCCCGGGACTAGCGGGAGAAAAGCAGTTCTTC.

The J gene is TRBJ2-7, the V gene TRBV6-1; D remains unclear. CDR1 and CDR2 (germline): MNHNS, SASEGT. V was clipped by 7 bases and J by 2 bases, with 18 bases between them. This CDR3 has 15 residues. CDR3 coding DNA: TGTGCCAGCACCCTGGAATGGCCTTACCCCTACGAGCAGTACTTC. Translating it yields CASTLEWPYPYEQYF.

The genes are TRBV15 and TRBJ2-6; D is ambiguous. V was cut by 5 bases and J by 15 bases, with 17 bases left in between. Germline V gene data show CDR1 as LNHNV and CDR2 as YYDKDF (reference sequence). The CDR3 has 13 amino acids. The CDR3 region has the DNA TGTGCCACCAGCGGCTATGTGCAGGACGGCCTGACTTTC. This gives the protein CATSGYVQDGLTF.

CDR3 in amino acids: CASSYGRGTEAFF. The CDR3 coding sequence is TGCGCCAGCAGTTATGGGAGGGGAACTGAAGCTTTCTTT. The chain recombines TRBV5-1 with TRBJ1-1; weak D call: TRBD1 (5 bases). V lost 5 bases and J lost 5, with 13 bases in between. The CDR3 spans 13 residues. CDR1 and CDR2 from the germline V gene are SGHRS and YFSETQ.

This chain connects TRBV9 to TRBJ2-1, with D possibly being TRBD1 or TRBD2 (6 bases each). The ends were cut back, 3 bases at V and 6 bases at J, with 19 bases in the middle. CDR3 size: 16 residues. The germline gives CDR1 SGDLS, CDR2 YYNGEE. In nucleotides, the CDR3 is TGTGCCAGCAGCGCCGGAGGGGGTAGCCTTCTCAATGAGCAGTTCTTC. Protein: CASSAGGGSLLNEQFF.

This clone was seen a single time. A much bigger clone sits one base away, suggesting this may be a read error. The genes are TRBV9 and TRBJ2-7, with 10 bases fitting TRBD2. After removal of 4 bases from V and 3 bases from J, the junction contained 4 bases not matched to a gene. The germline V gene has CDR1 SGDLS and CDR2 YYNGEE. The length of the CDR3 is 14 residues. In DNA form, the CDR3 reads TGTGCCAGCAGCTCCGGGACTAGCGTCTACGAGCAGTACTTC. This sequence encodes CASSSGTSVYEQYF.

V gene TRBV7-7 combines with J gene TRBJ2-5; 8 positions agree with TRBD1. J gave up 4 bases and V 4 bases, and 5 bases lay outside the gene matches. This CDR3 contains 14 residues. In germline, CDR1 is SSHAT, CDR2 FNYEAQ (reference sequence). CDR3: CASSSRTGRETQYF. The CDR3 DNA reads as TGTGCCAGCAGCTCTCGGACAGGGCGAGAGACCCAGTACTTC.

Ten or more counts support this clone. The rearrangement joins TRBV5-4 to TRBJ1-4, with 9 bases aligning to TRBD1. V gave up 4 bases and J gave up 5 bases; unmatched junction bases: 6. Germline assignment: CDR1 SGHNT and CDR2 YYREEE (reference sequence). CDR3 length equals 15 residues. CDR3 in DNA: TGTGCCAGCAGCGAGGGACAGGGAGGGAATGAAAAACTGTTTTTT. Its translation is CASSEGQGGNEKLFF.

V and J are TRBV19 and TRBJ1-1; D not certain. The CDR3 has 15 amino acids. V lost 4 bases and J lost 0, with 12 bases in between. CDR1 and CDR2 from the germline V gene are LNHDA and SQIVND (reference sequence). This CDR3 reads CASSKGRMMNTEAFF. The CDR3 DNA sequence: TGTGCCAGTAGTAAGGGCCGGATGATGAACACTGAAGCTTTCTTT. Drawing the rest from reference TRBV19 and TRBJ1-1, the complete variable domain is DGGITQSPKYLFRKEGQNVTLSCEQNLNHDAMYWYRQDPGQGLRLIYYSQIVNDFQKGDIAEGYSVSREKKESFPLTVTSAQKNPTAFYLCASSKGRMMNTEAFFGQGTRLTVV.

This clone has just a few counts. The rearrangement uses TRBV15 and TRBJ1-5; 7 positions agree with TRBD1. The CDR3 sequence is 14 residues long. After removal of 3 bases from V and 5 bases from J, the junction contained 4 bases not matched to a gene. CDR1 is LNHNV, CDR2 YYDKDF, per germline (reference sequence). In DNA form, the CDR3 reads TGTGCCACCAGCAGCGACAGGGTCTATCAGCCCCAGCATTTT. It specifies CATSSDRVYQPQHF.